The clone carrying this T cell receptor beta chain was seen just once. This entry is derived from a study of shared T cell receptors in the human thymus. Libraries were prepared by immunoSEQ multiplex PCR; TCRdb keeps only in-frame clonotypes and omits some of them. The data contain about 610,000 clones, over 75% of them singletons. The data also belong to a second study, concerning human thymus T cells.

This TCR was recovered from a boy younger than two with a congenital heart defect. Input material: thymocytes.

CDR3 nucleotides: TGTGCCAGCAGTTTGGCACTAGCCGATTATGAGCAGTTCTTC. Amino acid sequence: CASSLALADYEQFF. The genes are TRBV27 and TRBJ2-1; possible D gene TRBD2, 6 bases. Germline V gene lookup returns CDR1 MNHEY and CDR2 SMNVEV (reference sequence). V lost 3 bases and J lost 8, with 14 bases in between. This CDR3 is 14 amino acids long.